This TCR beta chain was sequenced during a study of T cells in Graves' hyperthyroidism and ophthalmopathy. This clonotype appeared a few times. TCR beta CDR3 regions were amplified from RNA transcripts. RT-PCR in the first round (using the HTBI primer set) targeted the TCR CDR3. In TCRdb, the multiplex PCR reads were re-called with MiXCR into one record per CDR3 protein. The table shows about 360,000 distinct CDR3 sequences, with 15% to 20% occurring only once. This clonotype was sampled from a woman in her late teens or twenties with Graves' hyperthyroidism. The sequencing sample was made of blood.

The CDR3 here is CASSRRGTGADYEQYF. The CDR3 nucleotides are TGTGCCAGCAGCCGCCGAGGGACAGGGGCGGACTACGAGCAGTACTTC. The chain uses TRBV3-1 and TRBJ2-7; 10 nucleotides match TRBD1. The CDR3 is 16 residues long. V was pared by 4 bases and J by 3 bases, with 9 bases of the junction left unmatched. Germline CDR1 reads LGHDT; CDR2 reads YNNKEL (reference sequence).